The 18 T cell receptor beta chains below all came from one sample that was sequenced in a study of blood T cell repertoires in COVID-19. The assay was immunoSEQ multiplex PCR, and TCRdb's table has in-frame clones only and misses some. The sample carries roughly 310,000 clones, 90% recorded once. The sequenced material came from PBMCs or T cells enriched from blood (not recorded which). Receptors were obtained from a man in his fifties or sixties who had recovered from COVID-19.

This chain connects TRBV5-6 to TRBJ1-5; D gene ambiguous. The CDR3 extends over 15 amino acids. V lost 1 base to trimming and J lost 0 bases, with 8 bases between them. Germline-derived CDR1 and CDR2 are SGHDT and YYEEEE. The CDR3 nucleotides are TGTGCCAGCAGCTTGTCACAGACTAGCAATCAGCCCCAGCATTTT. It yields the protein CASSLSQTSNQPQHF.

The rearrangement links TRBV27 to TRBJ2-7; D might be TRBD1 (5 bases). Germline V lookup: CDR1 MNHEY, CDR2 SMNVEV (reference sequence). CDR3 length: 16 amino acids. V gave up 2 bases and J gave up 5 bases, with 19 bases separating them. The CDR3 here is CASSLVQGANFHEQYF. In DNA form, the CDR3 reads TGTGCCAGCAGTTTAGTCCAGGGTGCAAATTTCCACGAGCAGTACTTC.

This chain links TRBV4-3 with TRBJ1-5; D is unresolved. Trimming took off 2 bases at V and 4 bases at J, with 18 bases between the two ends. Germline loops: CDR1 LGHNA, CDR2 YSLEER. CDR3 length equals 17 residues. DNA for the CDR3: TGCGCCAGCAGCCAAAACGCCTTGAGGGTAGGTAATCAGCCCCAGCATTTT. It encodes CASSQNALRVGNQPQHF.

CDR3 nucleotides: TGTGCCAGCACTCGGACAGGGGTCGGCTCTGGGGCCAACGTCCTGACTTTC. The encoded protein is CASTRTGVGSGANVLTF. The rearrangement links TRBV18 to TRBJ2-6; 9 bases match TRBD1. Germline-derived CDR1 and CDR2 are KGHSH and LQKENI. V trimming: 8 bases; J trimming: 0 bases; junction bases outside the gene matches: 8. This CDR3 is built from 17 residues.

V gene TRBV2 combines with J gene TRBJ2-1; 7 positions agree with TRBD2. Germline assignment: CDR1 SNHLY and CDR2 FYNNEI. CDR3 length equals 16 residues. V shed 8 bases and J 1 base; nucleotides not matched to a gene: 11. CDR3 region: CASAVGGGASYNEQFF. The CDR3 nucleotides read TGTGCCAGCGCCGTGGGGGGGGGAGCATCCTACAATGAGCAGTTCTTC.

This rearrangement joins TRBV12-3 or TRBV12-4 to TRBJ1-2, with D unresolved. The CDR3 spans 11 residues. With 6 bases removed from V and 8 bases from J, the gap between germline ends came to 10 bases. CDR3 coding DNA: TGTGCCAGCAGCACGAGAGGAGGCTACACCTTC. Its protein product is CASSTRGGYTF.

The chain has TRBV5-5 and TRBJ2-2, with 9 nucleotides matching TRBD1. The CDR3 spans 15 residues. Germline V gives CDR1 SGHKS, CDR2 YYEKEE (reference sequence). The V and J ends lost 0 bases and 6 bases, in that order; junction bases with no gene match: 3. The CDR3 DNA sequence: TGTGCCAGCAGCTTGGGTAGGACAGGGGCCGGGGAGCTGTTTTTT. Translating gives CASSLGRTGAGELFF.

This chain joins TRBV18 and TRBJ1-1; 7 nucleotides match TRBD1. The CDR3 loop spans 16 amino acids. V lost 1 base, J lost 0 bases, and 5 bases stayed unmatched. The V gene's germline CDR1 is KGHSH and CDR2 LQKENI. The CDR3 bases are TGTGCCAGCTCACCACGACAGGGAGGATTGAACACTGAAGCTTTCTTT. Translation gives CASSPRQGGLNTEAFF.

The chain employs TRBV5-1 and TRBJ2-1; D is unresolved. The V and J ends lost 0 bases and 8 bases respectively, with 9 bases between them. Germline assignment: CDR1 SGHRS and CDR2 YFSETQ. The CDR3 extends over 13 amino acids. This CDR3 reads CASSLEAGYEQFF. The DNA of the CDR3 is TGCGCCAGCAGCTTGGAGGCAGGCTATGAGCAGTTCTTC.

This clone has only one observation. The chain links TRBV18 to TRBJ2-2; maybe TRBD2 (6 bases). CDR1 and CDR2 (germline): KGHSH, LQKENI. This CDR3 contains 14 residues. V gave up 2 bases and J gave up 6 bases, with 10 bases separating them. The CDR3 nucleotides are TGTGCCAGCTCACCAAATCGGGGGTCCGGGGAGCTGTTTTTT. Protein: CASSPNRGSGELFF.

The chain carries TRBV7-2 and TRBJ1-5; the D is unclear. Germline V gene lookup returns CDR1 SGHTA and CDR2 FQGNSA. V was trimmed by 3 bases and J by 2 bases, leaving 8 bases between them. The CDR3 has 14 amino acids. The CDR3 reads CASSLRAGNQPQHF. CDR3 coding DNA: TGTGCCAGCAGCTTGAGGGCCGGCAATCAGCCCCAGCATTTT.

This clone was seen ten or more times. This rearrangement joins TRBV6-5 to TRBJ2-1; maybe TRBD2 (6 bases). The CDR3 runs 13 residues. Trimming removed 6 bases at V and 5 bases at J, with 11 bases between. The germline CDR1 and CDR2 sequences are MNHEY and SVGAGI. The CDR3 loop is CASSSGLNNEQFF. CDR3 bases: TGTGCCAGCAGCTCGGGACTGAACAATGAGCAGTTCTTC.

The chain has TRBV5-1 and TRBJ2-7; 9 bases line up with TRBD1. The J segment lost 6 bases and the V segment lost 1 base, leaving 8 bases of the junction unmatched. The germline V gene encodes CDR1 SGHRS and CDR2 YFSETQ. The CDR3 is 15 amino acids. The CDR3 region has the DNA TGCGCCAGCAGCTTGTCCGGACAGGGGTACAGCGAGCAGTACTTC. This gives the protein CASSLSGQGYSEQYF.

The gene calls are TRBV23-1 and TRBJ1-1; D is uncertain. TRBV23-1 is an open reading frame, and its role is uncertain. CDR3 size: 16 residues. Deletions cut 0 bases from V and 4 bases from J, with 15 bases between. Here the CDR3 reads CASSQSREVKSTEAFF. CDR3 DNA sequence: TGCGCCAGCAGTCAATCTCGAGAGGTGAAGAGCACTGAAGCTTTCTTT.

The CDR3 is CASSPPGGETQYF. CDR3 DNA: TGCGCCAGCAGCCCCCCGGGAGGGGAGACCCAGTACTTC. The chain employs TRBV5-1 and TRBJ2-5, with 8 bases lining up with TRBD2. In germline, CDR1 is SGHRS, CDR2 YFSETQ. With 4 bases clipped from V and 5 bases from J, the junction kept 4 bases outside the gene matches. This CDR3 is 13 amino acids long.

The chain has TRBV2 and TRBJ2-3; no definite D call. Per germline, CDR1 SNHLY and CDR2 FYNNEI. The CDR3 consists of 13 residues. Deletions cut 7 bases from V and 3 bases from J, with 11 bases between. CDR3 sequence reads: CASKSSPTDTQYF. CDR3 sequence (DNA): TGTGCCAGCAAGAGTAGCCCGACAGATACGCAGTATTTT.

This clone was detected once. The J gene is TRBJ2-3, the V gene TRBV19; possible D gene TRBD2, 6 bases. The CDR3 is 24 residues long. V gave up 8 bases and J gave up 2 bases, with 44 bases separating them. Germline CDR1 and CDR2: LNHDA and SQIVND (reference sequence). CDR3 in DNA: TGTGCCAGTTTGCCCCCCTGGGCGGGATGTGTCCCCAGGTCGGACCCCAGAAACACAGATACGCAGTATTTT. It translates to CASLPPWAGCVPRSDPRNTDTQYF.

This sequence joins TRBV30 and TRBJ2-7; 8 nucleotides match TRBD2. The CDR3 spans 12 residues. Germline V gene sequence: CDR1 GTSNPN, CDR2 SVGIG (reference sequence). V was clipped by 8 bases and J by 2 bases; unmatched bases: 5. The CDR3 region has the DNA TGTGCCGGGCAGCGGGAGACCTACGAGCAGTACTTC. Encoded protein: CAGQRETYEQYF.